This T cell receptor beta chain was sequenced for a study of blood T cell repertoires in COVID-19. Background on the study: PBMCs, B-cell-depleted T cells, or T cells provided the cDNA or gDNA that made up the material.

Original handling: Using reference gene primer amplification, nucleated cell counts were estimated. TCRdb keeps only in-frame clones here, not all; method: immunoSEQ multiplex PCR. V and J calls and clone size are copied from that table; D and trimming were computed from the DNA. The sample holds over 60,000 clones, approximately 80% seen once. V was clipped by 3 bases and J by 4 bases; unmatched bases: 8. CDR3 length: 15 amino acids. Per the germline V gene, CDR1 is LGHDT and CDR2 is YNNKEL (reference sequence). This clone was detected only a few times. The Seattle patients joined while their infection was active and were tracked longitudinally afterward.

Source material: peripheral blood. The receptor comes from a man aged 45 to 65 with COVID-19, enrolled during active disease. The rearrangement uses TRBV3-1 (or the pseudogene TRBV3-2) and TRBJ2-7, with 8 bases fitting TRBD1. CDR3 loop: CASSHVGQGTYEQYF. CDR3 in DNA: TGTGCCAGCAGCCATGTCGGACAGGGAACTTACGAGCAGTACTTC.